Sequencing of this TCR beta chain was carried out in a study of post-analysis software for immune sequencing data. Every TCR beta cDNA library bore unique molecular identifiers. From roughly 1 to 10 million T cells, 500,000 or so cDNA molecules were obtained. TCRdb reprocessed the PCR reads with MiXCR, giving one entry per CDR3 protein. The sample lists around 250,000 distinct CDR3 sequences, about 38% occurring once. Study results and caveats: The study found TRBV5-6, TRBV5-1 and TRBV20-1 among five TRBV segments more frequent in patients than controls. Comparison with controls showed significantly lower normalized Chao1 diversity in multiple sclerosis patients.

This clonotype occurred a few times. The antigen remains undetermined. The germline V gene encodes CDR1 SGHVS and CDR2 FQNEAQ. The CDR3 runs to 16 residues. V lost 1 base and J 1 base, leaving 13 bases between the germline ends. The sample was blood. This sequence was found in a girl under 18 with multiple sclerosis. The chain recombines TRBV7-8 with TRBJ1-1; D is unclear. The CDR3 DNA reads TGTGCCAGCAGCTTAGGATATCTGAATACGAACACTGAAGCTTTCTTT. Translation: CASSLGYLNTNTEAFF.